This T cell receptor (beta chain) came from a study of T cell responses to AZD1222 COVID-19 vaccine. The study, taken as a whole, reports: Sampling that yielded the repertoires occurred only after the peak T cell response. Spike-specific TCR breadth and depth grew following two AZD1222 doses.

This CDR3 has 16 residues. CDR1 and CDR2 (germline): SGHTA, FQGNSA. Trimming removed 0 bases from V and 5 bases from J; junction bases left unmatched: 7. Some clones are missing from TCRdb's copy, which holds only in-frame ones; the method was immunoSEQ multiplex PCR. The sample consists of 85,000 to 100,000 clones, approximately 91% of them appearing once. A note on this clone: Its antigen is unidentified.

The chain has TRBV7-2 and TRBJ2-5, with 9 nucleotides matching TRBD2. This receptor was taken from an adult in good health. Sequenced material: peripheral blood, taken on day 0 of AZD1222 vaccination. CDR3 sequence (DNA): TGTGCCAGCAGCTTAGCGCCGGGACTAGCTTTGGAGACCCAGTACTTC. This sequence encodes CASSLAPGLALETQYF. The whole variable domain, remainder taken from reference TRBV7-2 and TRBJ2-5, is GAGVSQSPSNKVTEKGKDVELRCDPISGHTALYWYRQSLGQGLEFLIYFQGNSAPDKSGLPSDRFSAERTGGSVSTLTIQRTQQEDSAVYLCASSLAPGLALETQYFGPGTRLLVL.